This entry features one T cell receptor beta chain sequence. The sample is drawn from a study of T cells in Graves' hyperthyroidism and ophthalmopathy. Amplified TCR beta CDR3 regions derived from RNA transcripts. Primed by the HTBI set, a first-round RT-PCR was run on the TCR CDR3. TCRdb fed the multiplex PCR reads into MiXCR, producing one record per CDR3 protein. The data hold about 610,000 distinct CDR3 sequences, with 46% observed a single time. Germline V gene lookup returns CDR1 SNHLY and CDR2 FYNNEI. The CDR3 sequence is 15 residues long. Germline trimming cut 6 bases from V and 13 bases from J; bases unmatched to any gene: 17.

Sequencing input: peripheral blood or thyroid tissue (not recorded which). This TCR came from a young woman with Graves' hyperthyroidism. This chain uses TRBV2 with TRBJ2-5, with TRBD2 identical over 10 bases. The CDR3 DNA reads TGTGCCAGCAGGGCTGATCGATCTAGCGGGAGATGTAGGTACTTC. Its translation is CASRADRSSGRCRYF. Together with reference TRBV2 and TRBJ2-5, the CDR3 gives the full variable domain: EPEVTQTPSHQVTQMGQEVILRCVPISNHLYFYWYRQILGQKVEFLVSFYNNEISEKSEIFDDQFSVERPDGSNFTLKIRSTKLEDSAMYFCASRADRSSGRCRYFGPGTRLLVL.